The 9 T cell receptor beta chains reported below all come from one sample, sequenced in a study of blood T cell repertoires in COVID-19. Data came from immunoSEQ multiplex PCR; TCRdb stores just in-frame clones and leaves some out. The table records about 270,000 clones, around nine tenths of them present only once. Sample: PBMCs or T cells enriched from blood (not recorded which). These receptors were collected from a woman between 18 and 30 years old who had recovered from COVID-19.

CDR3 nucleotide sequence: TGTGCCAGCAGCTTAAGGGGGCTAGCAGGGTCCGGGGAGCTGTTTTTT. It is translated as CASSLRGLAGSGELFF. The rearrangement links TRBV7-3 to TRBJ2-2, with D tentatively TRBD1 (6 bases). V lost 1 base and J lost 6, with 15 bases in between. The CDR3 loop spans 16 amino acids. The germline gives CDR1 SGHTA, CDR2 FQGTGA.

The chain links TRBV18 to TRBJ2-6; 10 bases line up with TRBD2. In germline, CDR1 is KGHSH, CDR2 LQKENI. The trim removed 5 bases at V and 3 bases at J, leaving 4 bases unmatched. CDR3 length equals 16 residues. The CDR3 nucleotides are TGTGCCAGCTCATATCTAGCGGGAGATGGGGCCAACGTCCTGACTTTC. Translation gives CASSYLAGDGANVLTF.

The chain employs TRBV30 and TRBJ1-3; the D gene is possibly TRBD1 (5 bases). V was trimmed by 1 base and J by 2 bases, leaving 9 bases between them. The CDR3 has 14 residues. The germline gives CDR1 GTSNPN, CDR2 SVGIG (reference sequence). CDR3 amino acids: CAWSATVTGNTIYF. CDR3 nucleotide sequence: TGTGCCTGGAGTGCGACAGTCACTGGAAACACCATATATTTT.

This clone has a single count. The gene calls are TRBV10-3 and TRBJ1-1; perhaps TRBD1 as D (6 bases). The CDR3 has 16 amino acids. Trimming shortened V by 0 bases and J by 1 base, and 12 bases separated the two germline ends. Germline V gene lookup returns CDR1 ENHRY and CDR2 SYGVKD. As DNA, the CDR3 is TGTGCCATCAGTGAGTCTGAGGACAGTCCGAACACTGAAGCTTTCTTT. Protein sequence: CAISESEDSPNTEAFF.

This chain links TRBV7-6 with TRBJ2-1; 8 bases fit TRBD2. The CDR3 covers 16 residues. V dropped 2 bases and J dropped 0; count of bases not matched to a gene: 3. CDR1 and CDR2 (germline): SGHVS, FNYEAQ. The CDR3 loop reads CASSLRGGSSYNEQFF. DNA for the CDR3: TGTGCCAGCAGCTTACGCGGGGGGTCCTCCTACAATGAGCAGTTCTTC.

This chain connects TRBV3-1 (or the pseudogene TRBV3-2) to TRBJ1-1; TRBD1 is a possible D gene (5 bases). Between the trimmed V and J ends, which lost 4 bases and 11 bases, there was a span of 17 bases. Germline V lookup: CDR1 LGHDT, CDR2 YNNKEL (reference sequence). The CDR3 contains 13 residues. The DNA of the CDR3 is TGTGCCAGCAGCCTTCGACGGGGGAGGACGGCTTTCTTT. The encoded protein is CASSLRRGRTAFF.

This chain uses TRBV3-1 (or the pseudogene TRBV3-2) with TRBJ1-1; D not certain. This CDR3 has 15 amino acids. V was shortened by 0 bases and J by 7 bases, with 15 bases between the two germline ends. Germline values: CDR1 LGHDT, CDR2 YNNKEL (reference sequence). The CDR3 DNA reads as TGTGCCAGCAGCCAAGATCGCGCAAAAGGAGGTGAAGCTTTCTTT. It codes for CASSQDRAKGGEAFF.

Notes on this clone: This CDR3 is also generated by other DNA sequences in the sample. The V and J genes are TRBV7-2 and TRBJ2-7; D remains unclear. This CDR3 contains 12 residues. Germline V gives CDR1 SGHTA, CDR2 FQGNSA. V was cut by 2 bases and J by 3 bases, with 5 bases left in between. CDR3 protein: CASSLTGYEQYF. CDR3 bases: TGTGCCAGCAGCTTAACGGGCTACGAGCAGTACTTC.

This chain connects TRBV4-1 to TRBJ1-4; tentatively, D is TRBD1 (6 bases). V gave up 2 bases and J gave up 3 bases, with 10 bases separating them. The CDR3 is 15 residues long. CDR1 MGHRA and CDR2 YSYEKL come from the germline V gene. CDR3 sequence (DNA): TGCGCCAGCAGCCAACACAGGGACCCTAATGAAAAACTGTTTTTT. It translates to CASSQHRDPNEKLFF.